This entry features one T cell receptor (beta chain) sequence. Many counts were recorded for this clonotype. Its antigen is not yet known. Base qualities are not provided; no much larger clone lies one nucleotide away. The sample originates from a study of low-dose radiotherapy and immunotherapy resistance in tumors (dated by TCRdb to the early 2020s). At the level of the whole study: Patients in Cohort 1 were given 0.5 Gy per fraction every 2 weeks, and the prescribed total PTV dose was 6.5 Gy. Patients in Cohort 2 were given 1 Gy per fraction every two weeks, for a total of 13 Gy across 26 weeks. Patients were given nivolumab as a 240 mg flat dose every two weeks and ipilimumab at 1 mg/kg every six weeks, with both drugs delivered intravenously. Cyclophosphamide 200 mg/m2 was given intravenously every two weeks, one day before each radiation and immunotherapy administration. Aspirin 300 mg was taken orally once daily by patients for four cycles, starting on cycle 1 day 1. No randomization into treatment groups was done for the people taking part in the trial. The translational analysis covered eight patients: three from the first dose cohort and the first five from the second dose cohort.

First-strand cDNA was synthesized using Superscript III and a set of TRAV- and TRBV-specific primers, so that both TCRalpha and TCRbeta chains were covered. TCRs were amplified with Phusion for about 20 PCR cycles using a constant-region primer together with the adapter attached to the V primers. The isolated mRNA was amplified using the MessageAmp II aRNA Amplification Kit, with in vitro transcription performed for about 15 hours at 37 degrees C. mRNA for TCR sequencing was isolated with the Dynabeads mRNA DIRECT Purification Kit. Indexed Illumina adapters were added in a second 25-cycle Phusion PCR, and the resulting products were purified with AMPure XP beads. Deep sequencing of TCRalpha and TCRbeta libraries was performed on an Illumina MiniSeq instrument. As for how the authors treated the data: Custom Perl scripts pooled TCR sequences encoding the same protein, removed out-of-frame sequences and computed each clonotype's abundance. TCR sequences supported by only a single read were excluded from analysis. Repertoire metrics included Shannon entropy, Gini index, clonality, richness, and frequency of TCRs shared between repertoires. TCRdb trimmed the raw reads at Q25, called clones with MiXCR and kept productive beta chains. Identical CDR3 protein sequences are pooled into one entry, listed with their most common genes and DNA. What appears here as the V and J calls and clone size reflects TCRdb's work, not the paper's. In all, the sample holds about 89,000 distinct CDR3 sequences, and just under 9.5% of those were seen once. Together, the top ten hold 0.8% to 1.3% of the sample.

The CDR3 spans 16 residues, from the cysteine through the phenylalanine. CDR3 DNA only is kept here, 48 bases in frame from base 1. CDR1 and CDR2, per the germline V gene, are SGHTA and FQGNSA. From V the trimming removes 5 bases and from J it removes 0 bases, while the gene matches leave 5 bases of the junction unaccounted for. The time point tag for this specimen amounts to: before trial treatment. The donors took part in RACIN, a single-arm, phase I, dose-escalation trial that combined nivolumab, ipilimumab, aspirin, low-dose cyclophosphamide and low-dose radiotherapy. To be eligible, a patient needed to have an advanced solid tumor that was TIL-negative.

This clonotype was sampled from a male donor with prostate cancer. The specimen comprised PBMCs, sampled before treatment. Recombination linked TRBV7-2 to TRBJ2-4; TRBD1 aligns with 9 central bases. The DNA sequence reads TGTGCCAGCAGCGGGACAGGGAGTCTAGCCAAAAACATTCAGTACTTC. Translation gives CASSGTGSLAKNIQYF.